This passage covers 16 T cell receptor beta chains from one sample sequenced in a study of cytomegalovirus exposure and HLA in healthy donors (dated by TCRdb to about 2017). The library came from the immunoSEQ multiplex PCR assay. For the multiplex PCR, a mixture combining 60 forward primers for TCR Vbeta segments and 13 reverse primers for TCR Jbeta segments was used. The table comes from immuneACCESS by way of TCRdb, which keeps in-frame sequences with V and J called. Part of the clones is missing from these tables; in studies checked, under half for an unresolved V gene and the rest for unknown reasons. The sample records 95,000 to 150,000 clones, about 80% of which are singletons. Roughly 9.2% of the sample is in the top ten clones. Sequencing used PBMCs. The receptors come from a female donor in good health and CMV-seropositive.

V is TRBV5-8 and J is TRBJ2-7; no clear D gene. V was pared by 2 bases and J by 7 bases, with 7 bases between. The CDR3 runs to 11 residues. Germline V gene lookup returns CDR1 SGHTS and CDR2 YDEGEE. The CDR3, as DNA: TGTGCCAGCAGCTTTTACAAAGAGCAGTACTTC. Translation: CASSFYKEQYF.

This chain's CDR3 is CASSLGTRIISDTQYF. The CDR3 coding sequence is TGTGCCAGCAGCCTCGGGACTAGAATCATTTCAGATACGCAGTATTTT. This sequence joins TRBV5-4 and TRBJ2-3, with TRBD2 matching 8 bases. V trimming: 4 bases; J trimming: 4 bases; junction bases outside the gene matches: 11. The V gene's germline CDR1 is SGHNT and CDR2 YYREEE (reference sequence). This CDR3 is built from 16 residues.

This clone showed up just a few times. This chain joins TRBV30 and TRBJ1-2; 8 nucleotides match TRBD1. The CDR3 runs to 13 residues. Trimming removed 3 bases from V and 6 bases from J; junction bases left unmatched: 6. Per germline, CDR1 GTSNPN and CDR2 SVGIG (reference sequence). The CDR3 sequence: CAWRTQGAHGYTF. CDR3 DNA sequence: TGTGCCTGGAGAACGCAGGGGGCGCATGGCTACACCTTC. Variable domain in full (rest from reference TRBV30 and TRBJ1-2): SQTIHQWPATLVQPVGSPLSLECTVEGTSNPNLYWYRQAAGRGLQLLFYSVGIGQISSEVPQNLSASRPQDRQFILSSKKLLLSDSGFYLCAWRTQGAHGYTFGSGTRLTVV.

The chain recombines TRBV19 with TRBJ1-1; TRBD1 matches at 12 bases. CDR1 LNHDA and CDR2 SQIVND come from the germline V gene (reference sequence). V lost 3 bases and J lost 0; bases outside the gene matches: 5. The length of the CDR3 is 17 residues. CDR3 residues: CASSMGDRGRLNTEAFF. In DNA form, the CDR3 reads TGTGCCAGTAGTATGGGGGACAGGGGGCGACTGAACACTGAAGCTTTCTTT.

This clone appeared a single time. The rearrangement joins TRBV9 to TRBJ2-3, with D hard to call. Between the trimmed V and J ends, which lost 0 bases and 3 bases, there was a span of 8 bases. The CDR3 totals 14 residues. CDR1 is SGDLS and CDR2 is YYNGEE in the germline V gene. CDR3 bases: TGTGCCAGCAGCGTAGCTGCCCTAACAGATACGCAGTATTTT. Translated: CASSVAALTDTQYF.

The chain combines TRBV10-3 with TRBJ1-2; 9 nucleotides align to TRBD1. V was clipped by 2 bases and J by 8 bases; unmatched bases: 9. There are 15 residues in the CDR3. CDR1 is ENHRY, CDR2 SYGVKD, per germline. CDR3 protein: CAISEGTGLVDGYTF. The DNA for the CDR3 is TGTGCCATCAGTGAGGGGACAGGGTTGGTGGACGGCTACACCTTC.

The chain recombines TRBV5-1 with TRBJ2-5; TRBD2 matches 10 bases. The CDR3 runs 16 residues. Germline trimming cut 0 bases from V and 3 bases from J; bases unmatched to any gene: 5. Germline V gives CDR1 SGHRS, CDR2 YFSETQ. CDR3 sequence (DNA): TGCGCCAGCAGCTTGGGACTAGCGGGCCCGGAAGAGACCCAGTACTTC. It codes for CASSLGLAGPEETQYF.

The chain has TRBV27 and TRBJ1-3; TRBD1 matches 8 bases. The germline V gene encodes CDR1 MNHEY and CDR2 SMNVEV (reference sequence). V was clipped by 2 bases and J by 4 bases; unmatched bases: 4. The CDR3 length is 15 residues. The CDR3 spells CASSLGTGIGNTIYF. DNA of the CDR3: TGTGCCAGCAGTTTAGGGACAGGTATCGGAAACACCATATATTTT.

The chain couples TRBV10-3 to TRBJ2-2, with D perhaps matching TRBD2 (5 bases). Germline V gene data show CDR1 as ENHRY and CDR2 as SYGVKD. The CDR3 spans 13 residues. Trimming took off 2 bases at V and 6 bases at J, with 7 bases between the two ends. The CDR3 DNA sequence: TGTGCCATCAGTGAGGGGAGATCCGGGGAGCTGTTTTTT. It is translated as CAISEGRSGELFF.

This rearrangement joins TRBV27 to TRBJ1-4; no reliable D call. CDR3 size: 14 residues. Germline CDR1 MNHEY, CDR2 SMNVEV (reference sequence). V gave up 1 base and J gave up 3 bases, with 6 bases separating them. The CDR3 DNA reads as TGTGCCAGCAGTTTATACGGGGCTAATGAAAAACTGTTTTTT. Its translation: CASSLYGANEKLFF.

The chain is built from TRBV9 and TRBJ2-1, with D possibly TRBD2 on 7 matching bases. The CDR3 is 15 amino acids. Germline CDR1 and CDR2: SGDLS and YYNGEE. The V gene lost 0 bases and the J gene lost 6 bases, with 13 bases spanning the gap. The CDR3 sequence is CASSVGGAGANEQFF. CDR3 nucleotide sequence: TGTGCCAGCAGCGTAGGGGGGGCGGGGGCCAATGAGCAGTTCTTC.

J is TRBJ2-5 and V is TRBV9, with D maybe TRBD2 (6 bases). The CDR3 runs 16 residues. Germline V gene sequence: CDR1 SGDLS, CDR2 YYNGEE. V shed 0 bases and J shed 2 bases, with 14 bases lying between them. The CDR3 protein is CASSVGAGIEQETQYF. CDR3 DNA sequence: TGTGCCAGCAGCGTAGGCGCGGGGATAGAACAAGAGACCCAGTACTTC. The full variable domain, completed using reference TRBV9 and TRBJ2-5, is DSGVTQTPKHLITATGQRVTLRCSPRSGDLSVYWYQQSLDQGLQFLIQYYNGEERAKGNILERFSAQQFPDLHSELNLSSLELGDSALYFCASSVGAGIEQETQYFGPGTRLLVL.

The chain couples TRBV5-1 to TRBJ1-2, with D perhaps matching TRBD1 (6 bases). V lost 1 base and J 1 base, leaving 14 bases between the germline ends. CDR3 length: 16 residues. Germline-derived CDR1 and CDR2 are SGHRS and YFSETQ. This CDR3 is CASSLSSGRGNYGYTF. The CDR3 DNA reads as TGCGCCAGCAGCTTGTCGTCCGGCAGGGGTAACTATGGCTACACCTTC. Supplemented by reference TRBV5-1 and TRBJ1-2, the full variable domain reads KAGVTQTPRYLIKTRGQQVTLSCSPISGHRSVSWYQQTPGQGLQFLFEYFSETQRNKGNFPGRFSGRQFSNSRSEMNVSTLELGDSALYLCASSLSSGRGNYGYTFGSGTRLTVV.

The rearrangement joins TRBV25-1 to TRBJ1-1; 8 bases fit TRBD1. The V gene's germline CDR1 is MGHDK and CDR2 SYGVNS. The CDR3 spans 13 residues. The trim removed 6 bases at V and 6 bases at J, leaving 6 bases unmatched. The CDR3 DNA sequence: TGTGCCAGCAGGCAGGGGGCGCTTCCTGAAGCTTTCTTT. Residues: CASRQGALPEAFF.

The rearrangement links TRBV5-5 to TRBJ1-5, with D uncertain. CDR1 SGHKS and CDR2 YYEKEE come from the germline V gene (reference sequence). V was cut by 4 bases and J by 4 bases, with 9 bases left in between. The CDR3 is 13 amino acids. CDR3 sequence: CASSARANQPQHF. In DNA form, the CDR3 reads TGTGCCAGCAGCGCTAGAGCAAATCAGCCCCAGCATTTT. Full variable domain (rest looked up from reference TRBV5-5 and TRBJ1-5): DAGVTQSPTHLIKTRGQQVTLRCSPISGHKSVSWYQQVLGQGPQFIFQYYEKEERGRGNFPDRFSARQFPNYSSELNVNALLLGDSALYLCASSARANQPQHFGDGTRLSIL.

In regard to this clone: The germline gene is not matched at one end of the junction; a read error may be the cause. The chain combines TRBV7-9 with TRBJ1-5; 9 bases are shared with TRBD1. Germline CDR1 reads SEHNR; CDR2 reads FQNEAQ (reference sequence). There are 17 residues in the CDR3. The CDR3 loop is CSSSYYPGQGYNQPQHF. In nucleotides, the CDR3 is TGTTCCAGCAGCTATTATCCGGGACAGGGCTACAATCAGCCCCAGCATTTT.